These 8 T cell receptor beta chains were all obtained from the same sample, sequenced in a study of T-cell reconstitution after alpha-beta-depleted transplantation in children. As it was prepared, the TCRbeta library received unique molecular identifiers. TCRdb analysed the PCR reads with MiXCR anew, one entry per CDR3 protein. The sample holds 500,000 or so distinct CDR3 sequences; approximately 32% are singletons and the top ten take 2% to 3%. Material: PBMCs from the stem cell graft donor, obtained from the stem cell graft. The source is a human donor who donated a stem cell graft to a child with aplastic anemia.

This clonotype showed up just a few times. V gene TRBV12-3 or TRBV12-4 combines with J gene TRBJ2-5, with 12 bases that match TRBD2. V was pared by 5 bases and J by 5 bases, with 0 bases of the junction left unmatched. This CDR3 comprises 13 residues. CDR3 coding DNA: TGTGCCAGCAGTACTAGCGGGAGGGAGACCCAGTACTTC. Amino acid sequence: CASSTSGRETQYF.

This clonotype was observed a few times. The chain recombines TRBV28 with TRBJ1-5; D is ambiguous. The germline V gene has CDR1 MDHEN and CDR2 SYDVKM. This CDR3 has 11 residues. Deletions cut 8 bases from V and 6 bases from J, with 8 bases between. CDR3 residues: CASSSSQPQHF. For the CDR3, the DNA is TGTGCCAGCTCCTCATCTCAGCCCCAGCATTTT. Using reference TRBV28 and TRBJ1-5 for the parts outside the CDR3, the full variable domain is DVKVTQSSRYLVKRTGEKVFLECVQDMDHENMFWYRQDPGLGLRLIYFSYDVKMKEKGDIPEGYSVSREKKERFSLILESASTNQTSMYLCASSSSQPQHFGDGTRLSIL.

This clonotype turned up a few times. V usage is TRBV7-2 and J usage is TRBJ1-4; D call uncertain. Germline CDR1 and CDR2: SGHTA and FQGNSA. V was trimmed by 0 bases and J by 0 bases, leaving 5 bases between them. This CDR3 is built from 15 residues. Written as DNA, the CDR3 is TGTGCCAGCAGCTTAGCACCACCAACTAATGAAAAACTGTTTTTT. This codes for CASSLAPPTNEKLFF.

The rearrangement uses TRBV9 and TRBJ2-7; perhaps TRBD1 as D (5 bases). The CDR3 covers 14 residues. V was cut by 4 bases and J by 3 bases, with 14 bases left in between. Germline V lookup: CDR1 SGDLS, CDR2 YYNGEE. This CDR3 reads CASSLGQMSYEQYF. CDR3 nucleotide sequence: TGTGCCAGCAGCTTGGGGCAGATGAGCTACGAGCAGTACTTC.

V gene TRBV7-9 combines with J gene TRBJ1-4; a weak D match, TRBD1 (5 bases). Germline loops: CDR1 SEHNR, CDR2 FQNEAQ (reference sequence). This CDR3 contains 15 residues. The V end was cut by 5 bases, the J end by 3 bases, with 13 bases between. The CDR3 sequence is CASSPAGAPNEKLFF. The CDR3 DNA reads TGTGCCAGCAGCCCCGCCGGGGCTCCTAATGAAAAACTGTTTTTT.

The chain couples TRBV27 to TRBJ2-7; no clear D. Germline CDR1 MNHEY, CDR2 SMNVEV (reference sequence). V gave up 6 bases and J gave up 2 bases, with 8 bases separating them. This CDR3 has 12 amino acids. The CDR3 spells CASRGEAYEQYF. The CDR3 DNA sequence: TGTGCCAGCAGGGGCGAAGCCTACGAGCAGTACTTC.

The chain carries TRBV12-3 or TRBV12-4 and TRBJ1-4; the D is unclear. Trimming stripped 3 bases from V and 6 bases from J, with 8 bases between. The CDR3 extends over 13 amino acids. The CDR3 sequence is CASSLSGDEKLFF. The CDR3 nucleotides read TGTGCCAGCAGTTTGTCTGGGGATGAAAAACTGTTTTTT.

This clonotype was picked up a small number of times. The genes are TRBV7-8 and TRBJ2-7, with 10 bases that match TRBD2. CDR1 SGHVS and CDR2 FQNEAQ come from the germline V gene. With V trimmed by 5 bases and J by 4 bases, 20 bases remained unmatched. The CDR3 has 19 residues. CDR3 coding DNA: TGTGCCAGCAGCCCATCGGCACTAGCGGGGCCGGAGCAGGGGTACGAGCAGTACTTC. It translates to CASSPSALAGPEQGYEQYF.